Listed below are T cell receptor beta chains from one sample, sequenced in a study of response to subunit inactivated influenza vaccine. TCRdb passed the RT-PCR reads through MiXCR, listing each CDR3 protein once. Of 800,000 or so distinct CDR3 sequences listed, approximately 21% are singletons. Here the sequenced sample was PBMCs from blood, taken around 5 days after vaccination. Every receptor here comes from a man aged 50-60 years who received an inactivated influenza vaccine. Both conserved end residues are part of each CDR3. The D gene is left open where the match is weak. For some rows the clone size is stated as once, few or many, or as a class when expanded; others skip it.

d_gene	v_gene	abundance	j_gene	CDR3nt	CDR3aa
TRBD1	TRBV7-9	-	TRBJ2-7	TGTGCCAGCAGCTTAAGTTGGACAGGGGAAGAGCAGTACTTC	CASSLSWTGEEQYF
-	TRBV6-2/TRBV6-3	-	TRBJ1-1	TGTGCCAGCAGTTACCCCTATCCCCCGGAAGCTTTCTTT	CASSYPYPPEAFF
-	TRBV14	few	TRBJ1-6	TGTGCCAGCAGCCACACACCCAATTCACCCCTCCACTTT	CASSHTPNSPLHF
TRBD2	TRBV4-2	-	TRBJ2-4	TGTGCCAGCAGCCAAATATTAGCGGGAGGCCTCGGCAAAAACATTCAGTACTTC	CASSQILAGGLGKNIQYF
-	TRBV29-1	many	TRBJ2-1	TGCAGCGTAGACCCAGCTGCGGGCGAGTCCTACAATGAGCAGTTCTTC	CSVDPAAGESYNEQFF
-	TRBV5-1	few	TRBJ2-5	TGCGCCAGCAGCTTGGCCGGGAGCACCCGGGAGACCCAGTACTTC	CASSLAGSTRETQYF
TRBD1	TRBV5-1	few	TRBJ2-3	TGCGCCAGCAGCTCAGGGACAGGGGCTAATCAGGGTACGCAGTATTTT	CASSSGTGANQGTQYF
-	TRBV6-5	-	TRBJ2-2	TGTGCCAGCAGTTACGCCGGACGGGCCAGAACGAACACCGGGGAGCTGTTTTTT	CASSYAGRARTNTGELFF
-	TRBV7-9	few	TRBJ1-2	TGTGCCAGCAGCCCCCGTCTTGATCCCGGTGGCTACACCTTC	CASSPRLDPGGYTF
-	TRBV10-3	-	TRBJ2-7	TGTGCCATCAGTGAGTCGGGAGTGGGCTACGAGCAGTACTTC	CAISESGVGYEQYF
-	TRBV10-3	few	TRBJ1-5	TGTGCCATCAGTGAGAGGGCAGATAGCAATCAGCCCCAGCATTTT	CAISERADSNQPQHF
TRBD1	TRBV5-5	-	TRBJ2-7	TGTGCCAGCAGCTCCATGGGACAGCAATACGAGCAGTACTTC	CASSSMGQQYEQYF
-	TRBV12-3/TRBV12-4	many	TRBJ2-1	TGTGCCAGCAGCGCTGCGGGATCTGAGCAGTTCTTC	CASSAAGSEQFF
-	TRBV20-1	few	TRBJ2-2	TGCAGTGCTAGAGATTGGGGACCTACGAACACCGGGGAGCTGTTTTTT	CSARDWGPTNTGELFF
-	TRBV12-3/TRBV12-4	few	TRBJ2-2	TGTGCCAGCAGTCCGACAGTATCGAACACCGGGGAGCTGTTTTTT	CASSPTVSNTGELFF
-	TRBV18	few	TRBJ2-7	TGTGCCAGCTCACACGATCTCGAGCAGTACTTC	CASSHDLEQYF
-	TRBV10-3	many	TRBJ2-7	TGTGCCATCAGTGAGGTGTTCGAGCAGTACTTC	CAISEVFEQYF
-	TRBV27	few	TRBJ2-5	TGTGCCAGCAGTACCTTTAACGTGGGGGGACAAGAGACCCAGTACTTC	CASSTFNVGGQETQYF
-	TRBV20-1	-	TRBJ2-7	TGCAGTGCTAGAGAGACGACTTGGACCGGGACATCCATCTACGAGCAGTACTTC	CSARETTWTGTSIYEQYF
TRBD2	TRBV10-3	few	TRBJ2-3	TGTGCCATCAGTGACTCCCGGAGAAGCGGGGGCCCAGATACGCAGTATTTT	CAISDSRRSGGPDTQYF
-	TRBV4-1	-	TRBJ2-1	TGCGCCAGCAGCCAAGACATGGTTAGGGAGCAGTTCTTC	CASSQDMVREQFF
TRBD2	TRBV20-1	-	TRBJ2-5	TGCAGTGCTAGAAGACTAGCGGGGAGTCTAGAGACCCAGTACTTC	CSARRLAGSLETQYF
TRBD1	TRBV20-1	-	TRBJ1-2	TGCAGTGCTAGAACGGGACAGTCGGCTGGCTACACCTTC	CSARTGQSAGYTF
-	TRBV7-9	once	TRBJ2-5	TGTGCCAGCAGGAAGGACTGGCACCAAGAGACCCAGTACTTC	CASRKDWHQETQYF